This TCR beta chain was observed in a study of T-cell memory formation after mild COVID-19. Study-wide points: The study found balanced CD4/CD8 in clones contracting day 15 to 85 and a CD4+ lean in later expanders. Prior to infection, memory already included some responding clones, suggesting cross-reactive memory joined. Clonal second-wave expansions that peaked on day 37 had unconfirmed SARS-CoV-2 specificity.

This clonotype was seen only a few times. The target antigen is unknown. CDR1 is SGHDN and CDR2 is FVKESK in the germline V gene. Losses at the gene ends were 4 bases for V and 3 bases for J; bases not matched to a gene: 8. This CDR3 spans 15 amino acids. Researchers used 5'RACE with constant-segment primers to make TCR alpha and TCR beta cDNA libraries that carry sample barcodes and UMIs. TCRdb re-derived calls from the 5' RACE reads in MiXCR, one entry per CDR3 protein. The sample includes tens of thousands of distinct CDR3 sequences, more than 20% of them seen just once. Sequenced input: PBMCs or a T cell subset sorted from them (not recorded which). The chain is built from TRBV14 and TRBJ2-5; TRBD2 aligns across 7 bases. The source of this sequence is a man aged 18 to 29 who had mild COVID-19 (a few samples of this study predate the infection). Cell type and time point are not known. The CDR3 sequence: CASSLQLGLEETQYF. The CDR3 coding sequence is TGTGCCAGCAGCCTACAATTAGGACTAGAAGAGACCCAGTACTTC.